This TCR beta chain comes out of a study of monozygotic twins with inflammatory bowel disease. Study-wide results and limits: Researchers report that IBD patients shared fewer clonotypes with others than healthy twins, especially amid disease activity.

The germline gives CDR1 SSHAT, CDR2 FNYEAQ (reference sequence). This CDR3 is 14 amino acids long. Comments on this clonotype: No antigen is known for it.

The template was total RNA from whole blood, with no T cell sorting. Amplification used two nested PCRs: approximately 16 cycles, then around 9 cycles, on TCRalpha/TCRbeta cDNA. Each CDR3 protein gets one entry in TCRdb, which reprocessed the 5' RACE reads and gives no DNA. The listing contains about 450,000 distinct CDR3 sequences. The receptor's source is a human donor with ulcerative colitis or Crohn's disease, or a healthy co-twin of an affected twin (not recorded which). The chain has TRBV7-7 and TRBJ2-2; there is no DNA to check the TCRdb D call of TRBD1. Material: blood. The CDR3: CASRQQRGHGELFF.